One TCR beta chain is described in this entry. The target antigen is unknown. After 5'RACE with constant-segment primers, TCR alpha and TCR beta cDNA libraries carrying sample barcodes and UMIs were obtained. TCRdb recomputed calls from the 5' RACE reads with MiXCR, one row per CDR3 protein. The profile shows 200,000 to 250,000 distinct CDR3 sequences, over 9.5% of them singletons. The entry originates in a study of T-cell memory formation after mild COVID-19. Study-wide background: Largely, the TCR clusters proved donor specific. Overall study findings and caveats: CD4+ clones that contracted lay mainly in CM and EM; CD8+ ones lay in EMRA. There was a balanced CD4/CD8 profile in clones contracting day 15 to 85, and later expanders leaned CD4+.

The TCR comes from a man aged 18 to 29 who had mild COVID-19 (a few samples of this study predate the infection). Cell type and time point are not known. The specimen sequenced was PBMCs or a T cell subset sorted from them (not recorded which).

The CDR3 nucleotides are TGTGCCAGCCGCGGGAACACTGAAGCTTTCTTT. It specifies CASRGNTEAFF. This rearrangement joins TRBV7-2 to TRBJ1-1; D is undetermined. The germline V gene encodes CDR1 SGHTA and CDR2 FQGNSA. This CDR3 contains 11 residues. With 8 bases removed from V and 1 base from J, the gap between germline ends came to 5 bases.